This T cell receptor beta chain was profiled in a study of cytomegalovirus exposure and HLA in healthy donors. Germline V gene lookup returns CDR1 SQVTM and CDR2 ANQGSEA. J lost 3 bases, V lost 3 bases, and 10 bases had no gene match. The CDR3 length is 17 residues. Study-wide results and caveats: Indistinguishable V segments, including TRBV6-2 and TRBV6-3, were excluded. Apart from CMV serostatus, no immune exposure information was available.

Nominally healthy donors provided the samples, though records likely missed some immune exposures. Remarks on this clone: Its antigen remains unknown.

Use of 60 Vbeta and 13 Jbeta primers characterized the PCR. Measured with immunoSEQ multiplex PCR; TCRdb has only the in-frame clones, and not every one. The profile shows 130,000 to 150,000 clones, approximately 80% of them singletons. This receptor was obtained from a man aged 18-30 years in good health and CMV-seronegative. Sequenced: PBMCs. The genes are TRBV29-1 and TRBJ2-3; 12 bases are a match to TRBD2. CDR3 loop: CSVDVLPSGRVTDTQYF. CDR3 bases: TGCAGCGTTGATGTACTGCCTAGCGGGAGGGTTACAGATACGCAGTATTTT.